This record covers a single T cell receptor beta chain. Its antigen is unidentified. This sample includes further DNA sequences coding for the same CDR3. The data belong to a study of shared clonotypes between healthy human individuals. Study conclusions and caveats: The naive CD4 repertoires of several donors were compared, and about 5% of clonotypes were shared.

This CDR3 region has 15 residues. Germline V gives CDR1 MNHEY, CDR2 SVGAGI. With 6 bases removed from V and 2 bases from J, the gap between germline ends came to 11 bases. Samples underwent the assay at deep level. Assay: immunoSEQ multiplex PCR; the TCRdb copy retains only in-frame clones and omits some. The sample comprises roughly 2,500,000 clones, 90% to 95% of which are singletons, and about 0.34% rests with the top ten. Donors were Caucasian adults residing in Nashville, Tennessee, USA. The sequence was obtained from a man aged 18 to 29 in good health. Some clones in this sample may be carry-over from other donors' samples. Sample: naive CD4+ T cells from PBMCs. Subset of the sample: CD45RA+ positively selected. V is TRBV6-5 and J is TRBJ2-6; TRBD1 might be the D (6 bases). CDR3 region: CASSLQGAGANVLTF. CDR3 nucleotides: TGTGCCAGCAGCCTACAGGGAGCTGGGGCCAACGTCCTGACTTTC.